One sample yielded the 30 T cell receptor beta chains listed below, sequenced in a study of blood T cell repertoires in COVID-19 (dated by TCRdb to between 2020 and 2021). The library relied on the immunoSEQ multiplex PCR assay. Sourced from immuneACCESS, this table was stored by TCRdb with only in-frame sequences that have V and J called. A share of the clones is absent; for the studies checked, an unresolved V gene accounts for under half, and the remainder has no known explanation. The sample profile shows 40,000 to 60,000 clones; over 70% of them were found once. The ten largest clones take up 2.1% of the sample. The sequencing sample was made of peripheral blood. All receptors derive from a woman over 75 with COVID-19, enrolled during active disease.

V usage is TRBV7-3 and J usage is TRBJ2-1; TRBD2 matches 12 bases. The V segment lost 2 bases and the J segment 4 bases; nucleotides outside the gene matches: 12. CDR3 size: 19 residues. Germline CDR1 is SGHTA and CDR2 is FQGTGA. The CDR3 is CASSLYATPGLAGYNEQFF. In DNA form, the CDR3 reads TGTGCCAGCAGCTTATACGCGACTCCGGGACTAGCGGGTTACAATGAGCAGTTCTTC.

This sequence joins TRBV3-1 (or the pseudogene TRBV3-2) and TRBJ2-4; D is unresolved. The CDR3 has 15 residues. Per the germline V gene, CDR1 is LGHDT and CDR2 is YNNKEL (reference sequence). V lost 11 bases, J lost 4 bases, and 21 bases lay in between. The CDR3 bases are TGTGCCCGCGATGTCCCATTTCAAAGAAAAAACATTCAGTACTTC. It is translated as CARDVPFQRKNIQYF.

This clone has a single count. The chain is built from TRBV7-2 and TRBJ1-1, with TRBD1 identical over 8 bases. Germline V lookup: CDR1 SGHTA, CDR2 FQGNSA. Trimming removed 6 bases from V and 2 bases from J; junction bases left unmatched: 8. CDR3 size: 15 residues. CDR3 residues: CASSSGQVINTEAFF. The CDR3 DNA follows: TGTGCCAGCAGTTCGGGACAGGTTATTAACACTGAAGCTTTCTTT.

V is TRBV2 and J is TRBJ2-7; D is undetermined. CDR1 is SNHLY, CDR2 FYNNEI, per germline. The CDR3 spans 13 residues. Deletions cut 3 bases from V and 4 bases from J, with 10 bases between. The CDR3 DNA is TGTGCCAGCAGTGAGACTCGCCAGTACGAGCAGTACTTC. Residues: CASSETRQYEQYF.

The DNA of the CDR3 is TGTGCCACCAGTAGGACAGTTAGCAATCAGCCCCAGCATTTT. Its protein is CATSRTVSNQPQHF. J is TRBJ1-5 and V is TRBV15; tentatively, D is TRBD1 (6 bases). V lost 6 bases to trimming and J lost 0 bases, with 9 bases between them. The CDR3 loop spans 14 amino acids. Germline V lookup: CDR1 LNHNV, CDR2 YYDKDF (reference sequence).

The chain links TRBV2 to TRBJ2-1; a possible D gene is TRBD2 (5 bases). The CDR3 has 14 residues. Per germline, CDR1 SNHLY and CDR2 FYNNEI. V lost 8 bases and J lost 3, with 14 bases in between. CDR3 amino acids: CASFSPRGYNEQFF. As DNA, the CDR3 is TGTGCCAGCTTCTCCCCCCGGGGCTACAATGAGCAGTTCTTC.

The DNA of the CDR3 is TGTGCCAGCTCACCGGGCCGCGGGGACACCATATATTTT. Protein: CASSPGRGDTIYF. The rearrangement uses TRBV18 and TRBJ1-3; D call uncertain. Deletions cut 3 bases from V and 8 bases from J, with 11 bases between. Germline V CDR1 and CDR2: KGHSH, LQKENI. The CDR3 consists of 13 residues.

This clone has just one count. The chain joins TRBV19 to TRBJ2-7, with TRBD2 identical over 10 bases. The CDR3 extends over 16 amino acids. The V segment lost 3 bases and the J segment 2 bases; nucleotides outside the gene matches: 7. The V gene's germline CDR1 is LNHDA and CDR2 SQIVND (reference sequence). CDR3 in amino acids: CASSIQSLAGTYEQYF. The DNA of the CDR3 is TGTGCCAGTAGTATCCAATCACTAGCGGGAACCTACGAGCAGTACTTC.

J is TRBJ2-5 and V is TRBV15; TRBD1 might be the D (5 bases). V was shortened by 1 base and J by 3 bases, with 12 bases between the two germline ends. The CDR3 covers 15 residues. Germline-derived CDR1 and CDR2 are LNHNV and YYDKDF (reference sequence). The CDR3 sequence: CATSRVAGPKETQYF. DNA of the CDR3: TGTGCCACCAGCAGAGTAGCAGGGCCTAAAGAGACCCAGTACTTC. Supplemented by reference TRBV15 and TRBJ2-5, the full variable domain reads DAMVIQNPRYQVTQFGKPVTLSCSQTLNHNVMYWYQQKSSQAPKLLFHYYDKDFNNEADTPDNFQSRRPNTSFCFLDIRSPGLGDTAMYLCATSRVAGPKETQYFGPGTRLLVL.

The chain recombines TRBV5-8 with TRBJ1-2; a weak D match, TRBD1 (6 bases). CDR1 is SGHTS, CDR2 YDEGEE, per germline. Trimming removed 0 bases from V and 4 bases from J, with 13 bases in between. The CDR3 consists of 15 residues. The CDR3 nucleotides read TGTGCCAGCAGCTTGGGGACAGAGGCAGTCTATGGCTACACCTTC. Translating it yields CASSLGTEAVYGYTF.

The chain has TRBV5-6 and TRBJ1-5; D is unclear. Germline V lookup: CDR1 SGHDT, CDR2 YYEEEE. There are 14 residues in the CDR3. V lost 4 bases and J lost 3, with 11 bases in between. CDR3 in amino acids: CASSLGNFNQPQHF. The CDR3 region has the DNA TGTGCCAGCAGCCTGGGCAACTTCAATCAGCCCCAGCATTTT. Together with reference TRBV5-6 and TRBJ1-5, the CDR3 gives the full variable domain: DAGVTQSPTHLIKTRGQQVTLRCSPKSGHDTVSWYQQALGQGPQFIFQYYEEEERQRGNFPDRFSGHQFPNYSSELNVNALLLGDSALYLCASSLGNFNQPQHFGDGTRLSIL.

The chain carries TRBV11-2 and TRBJ1-3; the D gene is possibly TRBD1 (5 bases). Germline CDR1 SGHAT, CDR2 FQNNGV. The CDR3 has 16 residues. V lost 4 bases and J lost 6, with 19 bases in between. Written as DNA, the CDR3 is TGTGCCAGCAGCTCCGCGCCGGGGGTCTCTTTAAACACCATATATTTT. As protein: CASSSAPGVSLNTIYF.

Sample share makes this clone medium-sized. The CDR3 DNA is TGCAGCGTTCCCGGACAGGAGAGCAATCAGCCCCAGCATTTT. The encoded protein is CSVPGQESNQPQHF. The chain carries TRBV29-1 and TRBJ1-5; 7 bases match TRBD1. The CDR3 sequence is 14 residues long. Germline V gene lookup returns CDR1 SQVTM and CDR2 ANQGSEA. V gave up 5 bases and J gave up 1 base; unmatched junction bases: 5.

This sequence joins TRBV28 and TRBJ2-3; 7 nucleotides agree with TRBD1. Trimming cost V 6 bases and J 0 bases; bases outside gene matches: 3. The CDR3 runs to 14 residues. CDR1 MDHEN and CDR2 SYDVKM come from the germline V gene. CDR3 DNA sequence: TGTGCCAGCAGGTCAGGGGGTAGCACAGATACGCAGTATTTT. Residues: CASRSGGSTDTQYF.

This rearrangement joins TRBV7-6 to TRBJ1-3, with TRBD1 identical over 7 bases. This CDR3 has 15 residues. V shed 1 base and J 2 bases; nucleotides not matched to a gene: 2. The germline V gene encodes CDR1 SGHVS and CDR2 FNYEAQ. The DNA of the CDR3 is TGTGCCAGCAGCTTAGGGGGACAGCCTGGAAACACCATATATTTT. Its translation: CASSLGGQPGNTIYF.

The J gene is TRBJ2-1, the V gene TRBV9; the match to TRBD2 covers 8 bases. Germline assignment: CDR1 SGDLS and CDR2 YYNGEE. This CDR3 is built from 15 residues. With 3 bases clipped from V and 4 bases from J, the junction kept 6 bases outside the gene matches. The chain's CDR3 is CASSASGGIYNEQFF. The CDR3 coding sequence is TGTGCCAGCAGCGCTTCGGGGGGGATTTACAATGAGCAGTTCTTC.

The chain is built from TRBV6-1 and TRBJ2-7, with 8 bases fitting TRBD1. Trimming took 2 bases from V and 2 from J; bases not matched to a gene: 5. The CDR3 runs 15 residues. Germline loops: CDR1 MNHNS, CDR2 SASEGT. CDR3 sequence: CASSEWDRPTYEQYF. The CDR3 nucleotides read TGTGCCAGCAGTGAATGGGACAGGCCCACCTACGAGCAGTACTTC.

This CDR3 is CASSLLGSPNEQFF. CDR3 in DNA: TGTGCCAGCAGCTTATTAGGGAGTCCCAATGAGCAGTTCTTC. This chain connects TRBV7-9 to TRBJ2-1, with D possibly matching TRBD2 (5 bases). Germline assignment: CDR1 SEHNR and CDR2 FQNEAQ (reference sequence). With 2 bases removed from V and 6 bases from J, the gap between germline ends came to 11 bases. The CDR3 extends over 14 amino acids.

J is TRBJ2-3 and V is TRBV28; 7 bases fit TRBD2. The germline V gene has CDR1 MDHEN and CDR2 SYDVKM. Losses at the gene ends were 2 bases for V and 0 bases for J; bases not matched to a gene: 5. The CDR3 consists of 16 residues. The CDR3 DNA reads TGTGCCAGCAGTTTAAGGGGAGGGACTAGCACAGATACGCAGTATTTT. Its protein product is CASSLRGGTSTDTQYF.

V gene TRBV7-9 combines with J gene TRBJ1-2; TRBD1 is a possible D gene (5 bases). Germline loops: CDR1 SEHNR, CDR2 FQNEAQ (reference sequence). Trimming took 0 bases from V and 8 from J, leaving 10 bases between them. The CDR3 contains 13 residues. The CDR3 spells CASSLAYRTGYTF. CDR3 DNA sequence: TGTGCCAGCAGCTTAGCTTACAGGACAGGCTACACCTTC.

The chain joins TRBV4-2 to TRBJ1-1; TRBD1 agrees at 7 bases. From germline, CDR1 is LGHNA and CDR2 YNFKEQ. The J segment lost 3 bases and the V segment lost 4 bases, leaving 2 bases of the junction unmatched. The CDR3 spans 13 residues. CDR3 residues: CASSPGQDTEAFF. CDR3 sequence (DNA): TGTGCCAGCAGCCCCGGACAGGACACTGAAGCTTTCTTT.

The chain couples TRBV7-8 to TRBJ2-7; 12 bases line up with TRBD2. V trimming: 5 bases; J trimming: 5 bases; junction bases outside the gene matches: 7. Looked up from germline, CDR1 is SGHVS and CDR2 is FQNEAQ. This CDR3 has 15 residues. The CDR3 loop is CASSTRLAGADEQYF. The CDR3 nucleotides read TGTGCCAGCAGCACAAGACTAGCGGGGGCGGACGAGCAGTACTTC.

The V and J genes are TRBV7-3 and TRBJ2-3, with D hard to call. CDR3 length: 14 residues. Trimming took 2 bases from V and 0 from J, leaving 6 bases between them. Looked up from germline, CDR1 is SGHTA and CDR2 is FQGTGA. CDR3 nucleotides: TGTGCCAGCAGCTTACAGACTAGCACAGATACGCAGTATTTT. It translates to CASSLQTSTDTQYF.

The chain couples TRBV25-1 to TRBJ2-1; 8 bases are a match to TRBD2. Germline V CDR1 and CDR2: MGHDK, SYGVNS. With 6 bases clipped from V and 6 bases from J, the junction kept 10 bases outside the gene matches. CDR3 size: 15 residues. The CDR3 reads CASRPGGAVINEQFF. The CDR3 coding sequence is TGTGCCAGCAGGCCCGGGGGGGCCGTGATCAATGAGCAGTTCTTC.

The chain combines TRBV7-3 with TRBJ2-3; 7 bases map to TRBD1. Germline CDR1 SGHTA, CDR2 FQGTGA. The CDR3 has 14 residues. V lost 6 bases and J lost 3; bases outside the gene matches: 6. The DNA of the CDR3 is TGTGCCAGCAGTCGACAGGGCTGGACAGATACGCAGTATTTT. Its translation: CASSRQGWTDTQYF. The whole variable domain, remainder taken from reference TRBV7-3 and TRBJ2-3, is GAGVSQTPSNKVTEKGKYVELRCDPISGHTALYWYRQSLGQGPEFLIYFQGTGAADDSGLPNDRFFAVRPEGSVSTLKIQRTERGDSAVYLCASSRQGWTDTQYFGPGTRLTVL.

The rearrangement links TRBV15 to TRBJ2-1; no clear D gene. The CDR3 contains 13 residues. Trimming took off 0 bases at V and 7 bases at J, with 7 bases between the two ends. Germline CDR1 reads LNHNV; CDR2 reads YYDKDF (reference sequence). The CDR3 sequence is CATSRDIVNEQFF. The CDR3 DNA sequence: TGTGCCACCAGCAGAGATATTGTAAATGAGCAGTTCTTC.

The rearrangement uses TRBV2 and TRBJ1-2; weak D call: TRBD1 (6 bases). V was clipped by 6 bases and J by 8 bases, with 16 bases between them. The CDR3 covers 13 residues. CDR1 is SNHLY, CDR2 FYNNEI, per germline. The DNA of the CDR3 is TGTGCCAGCAGGCACAAGGGGGTCTCGGGCTACACCTTC. Translating gives CASRHKGVSGYTF.

This clone was seen a handful of times. The chain uses TRBV18 and TRBJ2-1, with TRBD1 matching 7 bases. The J segment lost 5 bases and the V segment lost 3 bases, leaving 7 bases of the junction unmatched. CDR3 length equals 15 residues. The germline V gene has CDR1 KGHSH and CDR2 LQKENI. This chain's CDR3 is CASSPLAGGHNEQFF. CDR3 bases: TGTGCCAGCTCACCCTTGGCAGGGGGTCACAATGAGCAGTTCTTC. The full variable domain, in which reference TRBV18 and TRBJ2-1 provide the parts outside the CDR3, is NAGVMQNPRHLVRRRGQEARLRCSPMKGHSHVYWYRQLPEEGLKFMVYLQKENIIDESGMPKERFSAEFPKEGPSILRIQQVVRGDSAAYFCASSPLAGGHNEQFFGPGTRLTVL.

The chain joins TRBV6-6 to TRBJ2-5; 9 bases match TRBD2. V shed 2 bases, J shed 4 bases, and the junction held 5 bases outside the gene matches. This CDR3 comprises 15 residues. From germline, CDR1 is MNHNY and CDR2 SVGAGI (reference sequence). The CDR3 reads CASSYGGGGGETQYF. CDR3 nucleotide sequence: TGTGCCAGCAGTTACGGCGGGGGGGGCGGAGAGACCCAGTACTTC.

V and J are TRBV18 and TRBJ2-7; 11 bases agree with TRBD1. The CDR3 runs 15 residues. The trim removed 5 bases at V and 5 bases at J, leaving 8 bases unmatched. The germline V gene encodes CDR1 KGHSH and CDR2 LQKENI. CDR3 residues: CASSTPGQGGHEQYF. The CDR3 DNA sequence: TGTGCCAGCTCAACTCCGGGACAGGGGGGTCACGAGCAGTACTTC.